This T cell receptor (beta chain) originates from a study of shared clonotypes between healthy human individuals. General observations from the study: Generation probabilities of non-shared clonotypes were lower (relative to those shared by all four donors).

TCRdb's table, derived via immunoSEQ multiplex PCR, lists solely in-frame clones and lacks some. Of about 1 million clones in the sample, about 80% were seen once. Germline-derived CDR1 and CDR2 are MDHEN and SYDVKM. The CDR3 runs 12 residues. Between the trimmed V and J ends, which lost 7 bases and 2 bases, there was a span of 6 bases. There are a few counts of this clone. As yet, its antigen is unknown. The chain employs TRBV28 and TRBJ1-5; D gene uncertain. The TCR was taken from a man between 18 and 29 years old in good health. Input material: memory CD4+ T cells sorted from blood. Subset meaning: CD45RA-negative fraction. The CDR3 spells CASKSGNQPQHF. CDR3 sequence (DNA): TGTGCCAGCAAATCGGGCAATCAGCCCCAGCATTTT.